These 23 T cell receptor beta chains originate from one sample sequenced in a study of blood T cell repertoires in COVID-19. Sequencing was performed with immunoSEQ multiplex PCR; in TCRdb, only in-frame clones are kept and a portion is missing. Altogether fewer than 600,000 clones are present, 88% being singletons, with the ten largest covering 1.8%. Sequencing was done on a sample of PBMCs or T cells enriched from blood (not recorded which). The receptors come from a middle-aged woman who had recovered from COVID-19.

This chain uses TRBV13 with TRBJ1-4, with D uncertain. Germline V gene data show CDR1 as PRHDT and CDR2 as FYEKMQ (reference sequence). This CDR3 has 13 residues. V was trimmed by 4 bases and J by 6 bases, leaving 9 bases between them. CDR3 bases: TGTGCCAGCAGCTCGCGGGATGATGAAAAACTGTTTTTT. Its protein is CASSSRDDEKLFF. Looking up the rest from reference TRBV13 and TRBJ1-4 gives the full variable domain: AAGVIQSPRHLIKEKRETATLKCYPIPRHDTVYWYQQGPGQDPQFLISFYEKMQSDKGSIPDRFSAQQFSDYHSELNMSSLELGDSALYFCASSSRDDEKLFFGSGTQLSVL.

In its sample, this clone was seen once. The chain carries TRBV27 and TRBJ2-5, with 10 positions matching TRBD2. CDR3 length equals 15 residues. Germline V gene data show CDR1 as MNHEY and CDR2 as SMNVEV (reference sequence). Trimming cost V 3 bases and J 5 bases; bases outside gene matches: 6. The CDR3 loop is CASSFRAGGPETQYF. Here the CDR3 DNA reads TGTGCCAGCAGTTTTCGAGCGGGAGGGCCGGAGACCCAGTACTTC.

This clone occurred once. This chain connects TRBV5-1 to TRBJ1-1; no clear D. This CDR3 has 17 amino acids. Germline CDR1 and CDR2: SGHRS and YFSETQ. V lost 0 bases, J lost 5 bases, and 20 bases lay in between. In DNA form, the CDR3 reads TGCGCCAGCAGCTTGGGGACGGGAATTCGGGGAGTTACTGAAGCTTTCTTT. This codes for CASSLGTGIRGVTEAFF.

This clone was detected once. The CDR3 protein is CASSPGTATEAFF. The DNA for the CDR3 is TGTGCCAGCAGCCCGGGGACAGCCACTGAAGCTTTCTTT. The rearrangement uses TRBV14 and TRBJ1-1, with TRBD1 identical over 7 bases. Germline CDR1 SGHDN, CDR2 FVKESK. This CDR3 is built from 13 residues. V lost 4 bases to trimming and J lost 4 bases; unmatched junction nucleotides: 3. Using reference TRBV14 and TRBJ1-1 for the parts outside the CDR3, the full variable domain is EAGVTQFPSHSVIEKGQTVTLRCDPISGHDNLYWYRRVMGKEIKFLLHFVKESKQDESGMPNNRFLAERTGGTYSTLKVQPAELEDSGVYFCASSPGTATEAFFGQGTRLTVV.

The chain has TRBV24-1 and TRBJ2-3; D might be TRBD2 (5 bases). This CDR3 comprises 15 residues. V was pared by 9 bases and J by 2 bases, with 17 bases between. Germline CDR1 KGHDR, CDR2 SFDVKD. The DNA for the CDR3 is TGTGCCACCGCCCCCCCCAGCGGCAACACAGATACGCAGTATTTT. Amino acids: CATAPPSGNTDTQYF.

Concerning this clone itself: This sample also contains other DNA sequences that code for the same CDR3. The rearrangement joins TRBV25-1 to TRBJ1-3, with TRBD1 identical over 7 bases. Germline loops: CDR1 MGHDK, CDR2 SYGVNS. The CDR3 consists of 15 residues. The V and J ends lost 3 bases and 1 base, in that order; junction bases with no gene match: 3. This chain's CDR3 is CASSDPGGSGNTIYF. CDR3 in DNA: TGTGCCAGCAGTGATCCAGGGGGGTCTGGAAACACCATATATTTT. The full variable domain, rest sourced from reference TRBV25-1 and TRBJ1-3, is EADIYQTPRYLVIGTGKKITLECSQTMGHDKMYWYQQDPGMELHLIHYSYGVNSTEKGDLSSESTVSRIRTEHFPLTLESARPSHTSQYLCASSDPGGSGNTIYFGEGSWLTVV.

This chain connects TRBV5-6 to TRBJ1-2, with TRBD1 matching over 8 bases. Germline lookup yields CDR1 SGHDT and CDR2 YYEEEE. The CDR3 has 11 residues. The trim removed 4 bases at V and 10 bases at J, leaving 3 bases unmatched. The CDR3 here is CASSRDRSYTF. As DNA, the CDR3 is TGTGCCAGCAGCAGGGACAGGTCCTACACCTTC.

The chain uses TRBV12-5 and TRBJ2-1, with D perhaps TRBD2 (6 bases). CDR3 size: 16 residues. CDR1 and CDR2 from the germline V gene are LGHNT and FRNRAP. Trimming pared 0 bases from V and 2 bases from J, leaving 11 bases between. The CDR3 DNA reads as TGTGCTAGTGGTTTGGTCTCGGGAGTCGCCTACAATGAGCAGTTCTTC. It translates to CASGLVSGVAYNEQFF.

The chain carries TRBV5-1 and TRBJ2-7; 7 bases match TRBD2. This CDR3 comprises 13 residues. J gave up 3 bases and V 7 bases, and 7 bases lay outside the gene matches. Germline assignment: CDR1 SGHRS and CDR2 YFSETQ. The CDR3 loop is CASSAGMGYEQYF. The CDR3 DNA reads TGCGCCAGCTCAGCGGGGATGGGCTACGAGCAGTACTTC.

The gene calls are TRBV5-1 and TRBJ1-4; 8 bases are a match to TRBD1. Germline V lookup: CDR1 SGHRS, CDR2 YFSETQ. V dropped 4 bases and J dropped 0; count of bases not matched to a gene: 5. The CDR3 is made up of 16 amino acids. This CDR3 reads CASSPIQGATNEKLFF. CDR3 sequence (DNA): TGCGCCAGCAGCCCTATACAGGGGGCAACTAATGAAAAACTGTTTTTT.

The count of this clone is one. The CDR3 nucleotides are TGCGCCAGCAGTGACGGGCGGGCTAGCGACGACAATGAGCAGTTCTTC. Residues: CASSDGRASDDNEQFF. J is TRBJ2-1 and V is TRBV10-1; TRBD2 might be the D (6 bases). Germline assignment: CDR1 WNHNN and CDR2 SYGVQD (reference sequence). Trimming pared 3 bases from V and 5 bases from J, leaving 17 bases between. This CDR3 spans 16 amino acids.

The chain uses TRBV21-1 and TRBJ2-3; the table gives TRBD2 as D, unverified against the DNA. TRBV21-1 is a listed pseudogene. This CDR3 comprises 17 residues. CDR3 in amino acids: CASSKGHGVGSTDTQYF. CDR3 nucleotides: TGTGCCAGCAGCAAAGGACACGGGGTCGGGAGCACAGATACGCAGTATTTT.

This clone showed up just a few times. V is TRBV7-6 and J is TRBJ2-1; TRBD2 agrees at 9 bases. Germline V gene sequence: CDR1 SGHVS, CDR2 FNYEAQ. The V segment lost 1 base and the J segment 10 bases; nucleotides outside the gene matches: 11. This CDR3 is built from 16 residues. CDR3 DNA sequence: TGTGCCAGCAGCTTAGGAGGCGGGAGGGCCCTAGAAGAGCAGTTCTTC. Translating gives CASSLGGGRALEEQFF.

The chain joins TRBV12-3 or TRBV12-4 to TRBJ2-7; D not certain. The CDR3 covers 13 residues. V lost 7 bases and J 3 bases, leaving 13 bases between the germline ends. This chain's CDR3 is CASTMGILYEQYF. The CDR3, as DNA: TGTGCCAGCACCATGGGCATCCTCTACGAGCAGTACTTC.

The gene calls are TRBV2 and TRBJ1-2; D possibly corresponds to TRBD1 (5 bases). There are 16 residues in the CDR3. The germline V and J ends were trimmed by 4 bases and 7 bases, with 22 bases remaining between them. The germline V gene has CDR1 SNHLY and CDR2 FYNNEI. This CDR3 reads CASSVDPRQPVSGYTF. The CDR3 DNA reads TGTGCCAGCAGTGTAGACCCTAGACAGCCAGTAAGTGGCTACACCTTC. The full variable domain, in which reference TRBV2 and TRBJ1-2 provide the parts outside the CDR3, is EPEVTQTPSHQVTQMGQEVILRCVPISNHLYFYWYRQILGQKVEFLVSFYNNEISEKSEIFDDQFSVERPDGSNFTLKIRSTKLEDSAMYFCASSVDPRQPVSGYTFGSGTRLTVV.

The chain combines TRBV6-5 with TRBJ2-7; D is unresolved. Germline CDR1 is MNHEY and CDR2 is SVGAGI. V gave up 2 bases and J gave up 3 bases, with 11 bases separating them. The CDR3 has 14 amino acids. CDR3 protein: CASSYGRLVYEQYF. The CDR3 region has the DNA TGTGCCAGCAGTTACGGTCGCCTAGTCTACGAGCAGTACTTC.

The rearrangement uses TRBV19 and TRBJ2-1; 7 bases line up with TRBD2. V lost 3 bases, J lost 13 bases, and 9 bases stayed unmatched. Germline CDR1 LNHDA, CDR2 SQIVND (reference sequence). The CDR3 totals 13 residues. CDR3 in DNA: TGTGCCAGTAGTATCCTCGCGGGGGAAATTCAGTTCTTC. As protein: CASSILAGEIQFF.

The chain carries TRBV7-9 and TRBJ2-7; TRBD1 is a possible D gene (6 bases). The V and J ends lost 4 bases and 2 bases respectively, with 12 bases between them. CDR1 SEHNR and CDR2 FQNEAQ come from the germline V gene (reference sequence). The CDR3 covers 14 residues. As DNA, the CDR3 is TGTGCCAGCAGCTCACAGGGATGGGCCTACGAGCAGTACTTC. Translating gives CASSSQGWAYEQYF.

This chain uses TRBV3-1 (or the pseudogene TRBV3-2) with TRBJ2-1; tentatively, D is TRBD2 (5 bases). Looked up from germline, CDR1 is LGHDT and CDR2 is YNNKEL (reference sequence). This CDR3 comprises 17 residues. The V gene lost 2 bases and the J gene lost 10 bases, with 24 bases spanning the gap. CDR3 in DNA: TGTGCCAGCAGCCAAATTGGAGGCTCCGGTGTGGGAAAAGAGCAGTTCTTC. Encoded protein: CASSQIGGSGVGKEQFF.

This clone was counted a single time. The chain combines TRBV7-6 with TRBJ2-3; 14 nucleotides agree with TRBD2. Per germline, CDR1 SGHVS and CDR2 FNYEAQ. Losses at the gene ends were 9 bases for V and 3 bases for J; bases not matched to a gene: 8. The CDR3 loop spans 16 amino acids. This CDR3 is CASTSGTSGRTDTQYF. DNA for the CDR3: TGTGCCAGTACCTCCGGGACTAGCGGGAGAACAGATACGCAGTATTTT.

The V call is TRBV11-2, the J call TRBJ1-5, with no clear D. This CDR3 has 13 amino acids. Germline CDR1 and CDR2: SGHAT and FQNNGV. V was pared by 0 bases and J by 3 bases, with 3 bases between. In nucleotides, the CDR3 is TGTGCCAGCAGCTTAGACGTCAATCAGCCCCAGCATTTT. This translates into CASSLDVNQPQHF.

CDR3 region: CASSPPSRTGGIPAFF. DNA of the CDR3: TGTGCCAGCTCACCACCGTCTCGGACAGGGGGCATTCCTGCTTTCTTT. V gene TRBV18 combines with J gene TRBJ1-1; TRBD1 matches at 11 bases. Looked up from germline, CDR1 is KGHSH and CDR2 is LQKENI. The CDR3 extends over 16 amino acids. J lost 11 bases, V lost 0 bases, and 11 bases had no gene match.

V usage is TRBV4-3 and J usage is TRBJ2-7; 7 nucleotides agree with TRBD1. Germline trimming cut 3 bases from V and 7 bases from J; bases unmatched to any gene: 12. Germline loops: CDR1 LGHNA, CDR2 YSLEER. This CDR3 comprises 15 residues. CDR3 protein: CASSHMTGTKREQYF. The CDR3 region has the DNA TGCGCCAGCAGCCACATGACAGGGACGAAACGAGAGCAGTACTTC.